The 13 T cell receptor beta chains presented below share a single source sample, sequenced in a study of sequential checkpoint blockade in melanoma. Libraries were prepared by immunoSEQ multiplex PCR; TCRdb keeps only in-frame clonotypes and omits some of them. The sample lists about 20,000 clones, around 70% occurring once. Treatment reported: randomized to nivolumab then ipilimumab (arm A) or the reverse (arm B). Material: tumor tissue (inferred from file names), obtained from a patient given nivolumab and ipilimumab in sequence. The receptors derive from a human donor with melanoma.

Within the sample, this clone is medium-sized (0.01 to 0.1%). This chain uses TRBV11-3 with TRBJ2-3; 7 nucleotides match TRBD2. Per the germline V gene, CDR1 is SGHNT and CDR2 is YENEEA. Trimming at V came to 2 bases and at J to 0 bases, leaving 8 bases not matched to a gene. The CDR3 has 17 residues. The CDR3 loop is CASSLLAVTPSTDTQYF. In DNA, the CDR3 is TGTGCCAGCAGCTTACTAGCGGTGACCCCTAGCACAGATACGCAGTATTTT.

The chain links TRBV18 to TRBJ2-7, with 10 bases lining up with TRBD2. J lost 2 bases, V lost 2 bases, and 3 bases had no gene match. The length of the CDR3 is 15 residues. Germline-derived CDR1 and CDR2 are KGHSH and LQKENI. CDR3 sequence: CASSPATSGPYEQYF. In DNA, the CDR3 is TGTGCCAGCTCACCAGCGACTAGCGGGCCCTACGAGCAGTACTTC.

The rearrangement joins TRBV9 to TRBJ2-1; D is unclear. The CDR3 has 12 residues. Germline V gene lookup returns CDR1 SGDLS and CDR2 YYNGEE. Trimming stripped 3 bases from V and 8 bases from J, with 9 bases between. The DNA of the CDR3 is TGTGCCAGCAGCGCCCCTAGTGATGAGCAGTTCTTC. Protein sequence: CASSAPSDEQFF. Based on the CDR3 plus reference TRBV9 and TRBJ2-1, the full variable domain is DSGVTQTPKHLITATGQRVTLRCSPRSGDLSVYWYQQSLDQGLQFLIQYYNGEERAKGNILERFSAQQFPDLHSELNLSSLELGDSALYFCASSAPSDEQFFGPGTRLTVL.

CDR3 sequence: CASRGFPTYEQYF. CDR3 nucleotides: TGTGCCAGCAGGGGTTTTCCCACCTACGAGCAGTACTTC. V usage is TRBV28 and J usage is TRBJ2-7; D unresolved. Trimming removed 6 bases at V and 2 bases at J, with 11 bases between. Germline V CDR1 and CDR2: MDHEN, SYDVKM. There are 13 residues in the CDR3. The variable domain in full, with the rest retrieved from reference TRBV28 and TRBJ2-7, is DVKVTQSSRYLVKRTGEKVFLECVQDMDHENMFWYRQDPGLGLRLIYFSYDVKMKEKGDIPEGYSVSREKKERFSLILESASTNQTSMYLCASRGFPTYEQYFGPGTRLTVT.

This CDR3 is CASSLSQGRTQPQHF. As DNA, the CDR3 is TGTGCCAGCAGCTTGTCCCAGGGTAGGACTCAGCCCCAGCATTTT. V usage is TRBV11-3 and J usage is TRBJ1-5; D may be TRBD1 (5 bases). V lost 3 bases, J lost 6 bases, and 15 bases lay in between. Germline lookup yields CDR1 SGHNT and CDR2 YENEEA. The CDR3 totals 15 residues.

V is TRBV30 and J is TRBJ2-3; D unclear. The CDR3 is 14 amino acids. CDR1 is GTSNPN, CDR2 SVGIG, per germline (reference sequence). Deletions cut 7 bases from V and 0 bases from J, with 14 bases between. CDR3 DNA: TGTGCCTCGACCCCCTCCTCTAGCACAGATACGCAGTATTTT. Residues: CASTPSSSTDTQYF.

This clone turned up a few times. The CDR3 region has the DNA TGTGCCAGCAGTTCGAAAGATTATTCACCCCTCCACTTT. It yields the protein CASSSKDYSPLHF. The chain carries TRBV6-8 and TRBJ1-6; no clear D. The CDR3 length is 13 residues. Trimming left V 4 bases short and J 8 bases short, with 9 bases between. CDR1 MNHGY and CDR2 SAAAGT come from the germline V gene.

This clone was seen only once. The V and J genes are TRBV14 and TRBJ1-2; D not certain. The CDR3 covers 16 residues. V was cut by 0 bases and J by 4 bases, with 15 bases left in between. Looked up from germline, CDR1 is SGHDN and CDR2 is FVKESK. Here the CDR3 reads CASSQDRAVGGYGYTF. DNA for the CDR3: TGTGCCAGCAGCCAAGATAGAGCCGTGGGAGGCTATGGCTACACCTTC.

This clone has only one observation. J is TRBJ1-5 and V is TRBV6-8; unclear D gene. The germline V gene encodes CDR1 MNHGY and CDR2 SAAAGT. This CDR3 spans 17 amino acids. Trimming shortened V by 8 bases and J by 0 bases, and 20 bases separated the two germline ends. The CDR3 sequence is CASAPLTGSNSNQPQHF. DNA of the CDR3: TGTGCCAGCGCCCCGCTAACGGGGAGCAATAGCAATCAGCCCCAGCATTTT.

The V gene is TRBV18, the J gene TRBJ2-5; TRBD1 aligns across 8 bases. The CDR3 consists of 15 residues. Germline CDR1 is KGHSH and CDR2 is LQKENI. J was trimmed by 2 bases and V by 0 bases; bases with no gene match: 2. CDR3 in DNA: TGTGCCAGCTCACCACCGGGACAGGCACAAGAGACCCAGTACTTC. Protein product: CASSPPGQAQETQYF.

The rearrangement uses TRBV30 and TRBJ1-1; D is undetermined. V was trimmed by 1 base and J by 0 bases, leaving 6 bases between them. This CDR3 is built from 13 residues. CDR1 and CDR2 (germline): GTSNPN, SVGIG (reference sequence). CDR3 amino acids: CAWSGQMNTEAFF. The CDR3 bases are TGTGCCTGGAGTGGGCAGATGAACACTGAAGCTTTCTTT.

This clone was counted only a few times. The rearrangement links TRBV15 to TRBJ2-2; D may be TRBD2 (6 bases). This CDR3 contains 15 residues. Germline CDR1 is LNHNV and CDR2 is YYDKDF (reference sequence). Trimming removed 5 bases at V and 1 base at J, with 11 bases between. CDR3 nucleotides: TGTGCCACCAGCGGACGGGAGCTGAACACCGGGGAGCTGTTTTTT. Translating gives CATSGRELNTGELFF.

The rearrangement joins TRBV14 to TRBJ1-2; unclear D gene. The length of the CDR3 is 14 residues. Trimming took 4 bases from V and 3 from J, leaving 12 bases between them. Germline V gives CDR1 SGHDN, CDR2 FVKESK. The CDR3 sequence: CASSRGALDYGYTF. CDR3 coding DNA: TGTGCCAGCAGCCGGGGTGCCCTCGACTATGGCTACACCTTC. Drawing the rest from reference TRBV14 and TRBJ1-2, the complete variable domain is EAGVTQFPSHSVIEKGQTVTLRCDPISGHDNLYWYRRVMGKEIKFLLHFVKESKQDESGMPNNRFLAERTGGTYSTLKVQPAELEDSGVYFCASSRGALDYGYTFGSGTRLTVV.